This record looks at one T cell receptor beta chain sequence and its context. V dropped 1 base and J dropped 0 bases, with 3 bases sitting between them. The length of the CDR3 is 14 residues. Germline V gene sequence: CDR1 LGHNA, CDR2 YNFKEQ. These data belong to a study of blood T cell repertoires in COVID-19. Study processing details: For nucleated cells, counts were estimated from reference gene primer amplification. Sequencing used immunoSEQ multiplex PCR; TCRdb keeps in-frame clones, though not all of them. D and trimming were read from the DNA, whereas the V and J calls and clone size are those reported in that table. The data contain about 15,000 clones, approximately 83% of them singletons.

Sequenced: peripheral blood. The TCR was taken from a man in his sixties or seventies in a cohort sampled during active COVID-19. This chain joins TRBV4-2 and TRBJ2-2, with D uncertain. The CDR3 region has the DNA TGTGCCAGCAGCCAAGGTACGAACACCGGGGAGCTGTTTTTT. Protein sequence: CASSQGTNTGELFF.